This TCR beta chain was found in a study of T-cell reconstitution after alpha-beta-depleted transplantation in children. Preparing the TCRbeta library involved the use of unique molecular identifiers. TCRdb reprocessed the PCR reads via MiXCR and lists one record per CDR3 protein. The data show about 400,000 distinct CDR3 sequences, approximately 20% seen once. CDR3 length equals 13 residues. Germline CDR1 is LGHNA and CDR2 is YSLEER. Trimming took 4 bases from V and 5 from J, leaving 9 bases between them. The clonotype was recovered from a human donor who donated a stem cell graft to a child with acute myeloid leukemia. The chain is built from TRBV4-3 and TRBJ1-5; D is ambiguous. The sequencing here drew on PBMCs from the stem cell graft donor, taken from the stem cell graft. The CDR3 loop is CASSPRRDQPQHF. DNA of the CDR3: TGCGCCAGCAGCCCTCGCCGCGATCAGCCCCAGCATTTT.